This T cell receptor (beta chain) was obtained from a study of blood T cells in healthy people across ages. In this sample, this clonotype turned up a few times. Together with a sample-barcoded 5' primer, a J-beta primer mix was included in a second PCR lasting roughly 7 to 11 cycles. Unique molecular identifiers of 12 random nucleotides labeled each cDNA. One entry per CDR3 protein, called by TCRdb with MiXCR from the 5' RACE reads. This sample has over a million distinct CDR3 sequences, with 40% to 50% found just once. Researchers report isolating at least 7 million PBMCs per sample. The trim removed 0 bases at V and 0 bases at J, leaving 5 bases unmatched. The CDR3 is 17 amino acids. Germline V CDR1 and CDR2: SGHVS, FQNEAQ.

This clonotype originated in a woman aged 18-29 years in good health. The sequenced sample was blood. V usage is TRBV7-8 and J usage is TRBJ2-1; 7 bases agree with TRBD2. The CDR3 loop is CASSLALGGSSYNEQFF. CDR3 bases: TGTGCCAGCAGCTTAGCGCTAGGCGGGAGCTCCTACAATGAGCAGTTCTTC.